Each of the 14 T cell receptor beta chains below was sequenced from the same sample in a study of CD8+ T cells in alopecia areata. Isolated RNA was reverse transcribed into cDNA used as the sequencing template. This table comes from immunoSEQ multiplex PCR, and its TCRdb copy is limited to in-frame clones, with some not included. Here the sample spans about 180,000 clones, 50% to 75% being singletons. The input for sequencing was CD4+ T cells sorted from blood, taken at week 0. Receptor source: a human donor with alopecia areata.

This clone was detected a few times. This sequence joins TRBV30 and TRBJ1-2; 7 bases are shared with TRBD1. The CDR3 spans 15 residues. Per germline, CDR1 GTSNPN and CDR2 SVGIG (reference sequence). The CDR3, as DNA: TGTGCGTGGTCAATAACAGGGACAGCTAACTATGGCTACACCTTC. This gives the protein CAWSITGTANYGYTF.

The chain recombines TRBV11-2 with TRBJ2-7; D is undetermined. CDR1 SGHAT and CDR2 FQNNGV come from the germline V gene. The CDR3 runs 12 residues. The ends were cut back, 3 bases at V and 0 bases at J, with 3 bases in the middle. CDR3 in DNA: TGTGCCAGCAGCTTCAACTCCTACGAGCAGTACTTC. Protein sequence: CASSFNSYEQYF.

The sample holds one count of this clone. The gene calls are TRBV30 and TRBJ2-7, with 12 bases aligning to TRBD2. This CDR3 contains 13 residues. Germline lookup yields CDR1 GTSNPN and CDR2 SVGIG (reference sequence). The junction had 10 bases not matched to a gene; V was cut back by 5 bases and J by 11 bases. Written as DNA, the CDR3 is TGTGCCTGGGGCACTAGCGGGGGGACGAATGAGTACTTC. This gives the protein CAWGTSGGTNEYF.

This clone came up once. The V call is TRBV9, the J call TRBJ1-2; tentative D call: TRBD1 (5 bases). V lost 4 bases to trimming and J lost 7 bases, with 11 bases between them. Looked up from germline, CDR1 is SGDLS and CDR2 is YYNGEE. The CDR3 is 12 residues long. CDR3 sequence: CASSSPGFGYTF. The CDR3 nucleotides are TGTGCCAGCAGCTCGCCAGGGTTTGGCTACACCTTC.

This clone was recorded once. J is TRBJ1-2 and V is TRBV29-1; a possible D gene is TRBD1 (5 bases). The CDR3 covers 13 residues. Between the trimmed V and J ends, which lost 3 bases and 8 bases, there was a span of 16 bases. Germline V gene sequence: CDR1 SQVTM, CDR2 ANQGSEA. The CDR3 nucleotides read TGCAGCGTTGATCCCTTGGGGCCCAGGGGCTACACCTTC. Its protein is CSVDPLGPRGYTF.

The chain carries TRBV29-1 and TRBJ1-1; D might be TRBD1 (6 bases). Germline assignment: CDR1 SQVTM and CDR2 ANQGSEA. The CDR3 extends over 13 amino acids. V lost 7 bases, J lost 5 bases, and 17 bases lay in between. CDR3 sequence (DNA): TGCAGCGCCGGATCGGGGGGCGGGACTGAAGCTTTCTTT. It is translated as CSAGSGGGTEAFF.

This chain links TRBV11-2 with TRBJ2-7, with D tentatively TRBD2 (6 bases). Trimming pared 5 bases from V and 2 bases from J, leaving 13 bases between. There are 14 residues in the CDR3. CDR1 SGHAT and CDR2 FQNNGV come from the germline V gene. CDR3 sequence: CASSLGGGPYEQYF. The DNA for the CDR3 is TGTGCCAGCAGCCTGGGAGGTGGCCCCTACGAGCAGTACTTC.

The rearrangement links TRBV30 to TRBJ2-2; D ambiguous. The CDR3 sequence is 13 residues long. The ends were cut back, 0 bases at V and 4 bases at J, with 6 bases in the middle. CDR1 is GTSNPN and CDR2 is SVGIG in the germline V gene (reference sequence). The CDR3 protein is CAWSVRRTGELFF. In nucleotides, the CDR3 is TGTGCCTGGAGTGTACGCCGCACCGGGGAGCTGTTTTTT. Drawing the rest from reference TRBV30 and TRBJ2-2, the complete variable domain is SQTIHQWPATLVQPVGSPLSLECTVEGTSNPNLYWYRQAAGRGLQLLFYSVGIGQISSEVPQNLSASRPQDRQFILSSKKLLLSDSGFYLCAWSVRRTGELFFGEGSRLTVL.

This clone showed up just a few times. V is TRBV29-1 and J is TRBJ1-1; D not certain. V dropped 6 bases and J dropped 3 bases, with 17 bases sitting between them. The germline V gene encodes CDR1 SQVTM and CDR2 ANQGSEA. The CDR3 is made up of 14 amino acids. The CDR3 protein is CSVVILLADTEAFF. The DNA for the CDR3 is TGCAGCGTGGTAATTCTCTTAGCGGACACTGAAGCTTTCTTT. Combining the CDR3 with reference TRBV29-1 and TRBJ1-1 gives the whole variable domain SAVISQKPSRDICQRGTSLTIQCQVDSQVTMMFWYRQQPGQSLTLIATANQGSEATYESGFVIDKFPISRPNLTFSTLTVSNMSPEDSSIYLCSVVILLADTEAFFGQGTRLTVV.

This chain joins TRBV18 and TRBJ2-7; D unclear. CDR3 length equals 19 residues. Per the germline V gene, CDR1 is KGHSH and CDR2 is LQKENI. The V end lost 2 bases, the J end lost 7 bases, and 30 bases lay between the germline ends. This CDR3 reads CASSPKPAHTQTSILEQYF. CDR3 DNA: TGTGCCAGCTCACCAAAACCGGCCCATACACAAACCTCGATTCTGGAGCAGTACTTC.

The chain combines TRBV6-5 with TRBJ1-1; D perhaps matches TRBD1 (5 bases). Germline V lookup: CDR1 MNHEY, CDR2 SVGAGI. The CDR3 runs to 12 residues. V was cut by 6 bases and J by 7 bases, with 12 bases left in between. CDR3 DNA: TGTGCCAGCAGCTCCAGGGTAGATGAAGCTTTCTTT. It encodes CASSSRVDEAFF.

CDR3 amino acids: CSVEGLQGALGYTF. The DNA for the CDR3 is TGCAGCGTTGAGGGACTACAGGGGGCACTTGGCTACACCTTC. J is TRBJ1-2 and V is TRBV29-1, with TRBD1 identical over 9 bases. Trimming at V came to 3 bases and at J to 7 bases, leaving 9 bases not matched to a gene. This CDR3 region has 14 residues. Germline lookup yields CDR1 SQVTM and CDR2 ANQGSEA. The variable domain in full, completed from reference TRBV29-1 and TRBJ1-2, reads SAVISQKPSRDICQRGTSLTIQCQVDSQVTMMFWYRQQPGQSLTLIATANQGSEATYESGFVIDKFPISRPNLTFSTLTVSNMSPEDSSIYLCSVEGLQGALGYTFGSGTRLTVV.

This chain joins TRBV29-1 and TRBJ2-1; tentative D call: TRBD1 (6 bases). CDR1 and CDR2 (germline): SQVTM, ANQGSEA. The V end was cut by 4 bases, the J end by 9 bases, with 13 bases between. This CDR3 has 12 amino acids. The CDR3 sequence is CSVVGRGFEQFF. In nucleotides, the CDR3 is TGCAGCGTTGTAGGCAGGGGTTTTGAGCAGTTCTTC.

This chain connects TRBV4-1 to TRBJ1-1, with a possible D match to TRBD1 (5 bases). With 2 bases removed from V and 0 bases from J, the gap between germline ends came to 13 bases. This CDR3 is 16 amino acids long. Germline V gene sequence: CDR1 MGHRA, CDR2 YSYEKL. CDR3 sequence reads: CASSQPPQGLNTEAFF. In DNA, the CDR3 is TGCGCCAGCAGCCAACCGCCGCAGGGACTGAACACTGAAGCTTTCTTT.